This TCR beta chain was recovered during a study of T-cell reconstitution after alpha-beta-depleted transplantation in children. Unique molecular identifiers were used in preparing the TCRbeta library. In TCRdb, the PCR reads were re-called with MiXCR into one record per CDR3 protein. The sample holds 360,000 or so distinct CDR3 sequences; 20% are singletons and the top ten take around 4%. V lost 0 bases, J lost 5 bases, and 8 bases stayed unmatched. Germline-derived CDR1 and CDR2 are SGHKS and YYEKEE (reference sequence). The CDR3 covers 18 residues. The sequencing here drew on PBMCs from the stem cell graft donor, taken from the stem cell graft. The source of this sequence is a human donor who donated a stem cell graft to a child with acute myeloid leukemia. V is TRBV5-5 and J is TRBJ2-2, with 12 nucleotides matching TRBD2. CDR3 loop: CASSLVLGTSGSTGELFF. Here the CDR3 DNA reads TGTGCCAGCAGCTTGGTTTTGGGGACTAGCGGGTCGACCGGGGAGCTGTTTTTT.